This T cell receptor (beta chain) was recovered during a study of blood T cell repertoires in COVID-19. Libraries were prepared by immunoSEQ multiplex PCR; TCRdb keeps only in-frame clonotypes and omits some of them. This sample has 150,000 to 200,000 clones, with almost 80% found just once. This CDR3 comprises 17 residues. The J segment lost 1 base and the V segment lost 4 bases, leaving 10 bases of the junction unmatched. The germline V gene has CDR1 LGHDT and CDR2 YNNKEL (reference sequence). The origin of this receptor is a woman in her 50s who had recovered from COVID-19. The specimen was PBMCs or T cells enriched from blood (not recorded which). The chain combines TRBV3-1 (or the pseudogene TRBV3-2) with TRBJ2-1; 7 nucleotides line up with TRBD2. The CDR3 spells CASSPPEGRESYNEQFF. CDR3 DNA: TGTGCCAGCAGCCCCCCGGAGGGGCGGGAGTCCTACAATGAGCAGTTCTTC.